This T cell receptor (beta chain) was obtained from a study of control samples from healthy donors and cancer patients. Germline V gene lookup returns CDR1 LGHDT and CDR2 YNNKEL (reference sequence). The ends lost 4 bases at V and 3 bases at J; junction bases unmatched: 10. CDR3 length: 16 amino acids. The repertoire was sequenced with immunoSEQ multiplex PCR; TCRdb's copy has only in-frame clones and lacks some. This table has roughly 30,000 clones, around 93% appearing once. This TCR was sampled from a man aged 35 to 55 with colorectal cancer. This chain joins TRBV3-1 (or the pseudogene TRBV3-2) and TRBJ2-5, with 8 bases lining up with TRBD1. Sequenced sample: PBMCs. Written as DNA, the CDR3 is TGTGCCAGCAGCCTAAAACGCCCGGGACAGGAAGAGACCCAGTACTTC. Translated, it gives CASSLKRPGQEETQYF.